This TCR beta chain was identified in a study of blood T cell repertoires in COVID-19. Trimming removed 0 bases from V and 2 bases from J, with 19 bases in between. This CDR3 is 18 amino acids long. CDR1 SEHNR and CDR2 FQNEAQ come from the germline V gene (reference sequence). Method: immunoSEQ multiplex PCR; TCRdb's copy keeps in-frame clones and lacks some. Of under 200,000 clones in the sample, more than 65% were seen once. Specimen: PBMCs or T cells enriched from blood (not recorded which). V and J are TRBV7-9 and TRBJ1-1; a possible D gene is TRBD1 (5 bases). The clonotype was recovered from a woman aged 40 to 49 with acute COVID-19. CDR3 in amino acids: CASSLASGAGLVNTEAFF. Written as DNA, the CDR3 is TGTGCCAGCAGCTTAGCTAGTGGTGCAGGGCTTGTTAACACTGAAGCTTTCTTT.